Listed below are T cell receptor beta chains from one sample, sequenced in a study of blood T cell repertoires in COVID-19. The protocol was immunoSEQ multiplex PCR, while the TCRdb copy is restricted to in-frame clones and leaves out a portion. The sample yields some 130,000 clones, about 79% seen once. The sample consisted of peripheral blood. These receptors came from an elderly woman with acute or convalescent COVID-19. The CDR3 runs from the conserved cysteine through the conserved F or W. The D gene is left open where the match is weak. A row's size may be missing; if present it is once, few, many or a size class.

v_call	d_call	j_call	clone_size	cdr3_aa	cdr3_nt
TRBV19	-	TRBJ2-2	-	CASGIGATGELFF	TGTGCCAGTGGCATAGGGGCCACCGGGGAGCTGTTTTTT
TRBV30	TRBD1	TRBJ1-3	-	CAWNRGPGNTIYF	TGTGCCTGGAACAGGGGGCCTGGAAACACCATATATTTT
TRBV10-1	TRBD1	TRBJ1-1	few	CASSESTGQGSFAEAFF	TGCGCCAGCAGTGAGTCGACGGGACAGGGGAGTTTCGCTGAAGCTTTCTTT
TRBV21-1	-	TRBJ2-7	-	CASSKAGVNYEQYF	TGTGCCAGCAGCAAAGCGGGAGTGAACTACGAGCAGTACTTC
TRBV19	-	TRBJ1-5	-	CASSINRVIGNQPQHF	TGTGCCAGTAGTATAAACAGGGTCATCGGCAATCAGCCCCAGCATTTT
TRBV30	-	TRBJ1-6	few	CAWSVGTPHSPLHF	TGTGCCTGGAGTGTTGGGACTCCCCACTCACCCCTCCACTTT
TRBV3-1/TRBV3-2	-	TRBJ2-7	-	CASSHPTGTYEQYF	TGTGCCAGCAGCCACCCTACAGGTACCTACGAGCAGTACTTC
TRBV2	-	TRBJ2-1	-	CASSDLGEEQFF	TGTGCCAGCAGTGACCTAGGCGAGGAGCAGTTCTTC
TRBV3-1/TRBV3-2	TRBD2	TRBJ2-1	-	CASSQGIHPGGSEQFF	TGTGCCAGCAGCCAAGGGATCCATCCCGGGGGGAGTGAGCAGTTCTTC
TRBV6-1	-	TRBJ1-4	-	CASSDRGMREKLFF	TGTGCCAGCAGTGATCGGGGAATGCGTGAAAAACTGTTTTTT
TRBV4-3	-	TRBJ1-5	once	CASSQDHPRGAFRNQPQHF	TGCGCCAGCAGCCAAGATCACCCACGGGGGGCTTTTAGAAATCAGCCCCAGCATTTT
TRBV6-5	-	TRBJ2-6	-	CASSPEARWANVLTF	TGTGCCAGCAGTCCCGAAGCCAGGTGGGCCAACGTCCTGACTTTC
TRBV6-5	TRBD1	TRBJ1-5	-	CASSYGTAQPQHF	TGTGCCAGCAGTTACGGGACAGCCCAGCCCCAGCATTTT
TRBV7-2	-	TRBJ2-7	-	CASSLGGGTYEQYF	TGTGCCAGCAGCTTAGGTGGGGGCACCTACGAGCAGTACTTC
TRBV7-9	TRBD1	TRBJ1-1	-	CASSNRDRAAAFF	TGTGCCAGCAGCAACCGGGACAGGGCTGCAGCTTTCTTT
TRBV7-9	TRBD1	TRBJ1-1	few	CASSLRDREDWIEAFF	TGTGCCAGCAGCTTAAGGGACAGGGAGGATTGGATTGAAGCTTTCTTT
TRBV28	-	TRBJ2-1	-	CASSQGGAGALYNEQFF	TGTGCCAGCAGCCAGGGAGGTGCAGGAGCTCTTTACAATGAGCAGTTCTTC
TRBV7-3	TRBD2	TRBJ2-1	-	CASSISSGGYNEQFF	TGTGCCAGCAGCATCTCTAGCGGGGGCTACAATGAGCAGTTCTTC
TRBV12-3/TRBV12-4	-	TRBJ1-4	-	CASSYQGGEKLFF	TGTGCCAGCAGTTACCAAGGGGGTGAAAAACTGTTTTTT
TRBV23-1	-	TRBJ1-3	once	CASTLWGLEPSGNTIYF	TGCGCCAGCACCCTCTGGGGGCTCGAACCCTCTGGAAACACCATATATTTT
TRBV7-6	TRBD1	TRBJ1-2	-	CASSLGQGIGTAQYGYTF	TGTGCCAGCAGCTTAGGACAAGGAATAGGGACAGCTCAATATGGCTACACCTTC
TRBV12-3/TRBV12-4	-	TRBJ1-6	-	CASSFTMRQPLHF	TGTGCCAGCAGTTTCACGATGCGCCAACCCCTCCACTTT
TRBV7-2	TRBD1	TRBJ1-3	-	CASSPMTGLGNTIYF	TGTGCCAGCAGCCCTATGACAGGGCTCGGAAACACCATATATTTT
TRBV4-2	TRBD2	TRBJ2-3	-	CASSQEGWGGSNSTDTQYF	TGTGCCAGCAGCCAAGAAGGTTGGGGAGGGTCTAATTCCACAGATACGCAGTATTTT
TRBV15	-	TRBJ1-4	-	CATGGAPTNEKLFF	TGTGCCACGGGGGGGGCTCCAACTAATGAAAAACTGTTTTTT
TRBV11-2	-	TRBJ1-4	-	CASSVRATGSNEKLFF	TGTGCCAGCAGCGTTAGGGCGACAGGATCTAATGAAAAACTGTTTTTT
TRBV28	-	TRBJ2-4	-	CASSLGGFKNIQYF	TGTGCCAGCAGTTTAGGGGGGTTCAAAAACATTCAGTACTTC
TRBV27	TRBD1	TRBJ1-4	-	CASSLDRGREKLFF	TGTGCCAGCAGTTTAGACAGGGGGCGCGAAAAACTGTTTTTT
TRBV5-1	-	TRBJ1-2	-	CASSEQGNYGYTF	TGCGCCAGCAGCGAGCAGGGTAACTATGGCTACACCTTC
TRBV7-9	-	TRBJ1-5	once	CASSPELSNQPQHF	TGTGCCAGCAGCCCTGAGCTCAGCAATCAGCCCCAGCATTTT
TRBV27	TRBD1	TRBJ1-6	-	CASSGQGGSYNSPLHF	TGTGCCAGCAGTGGACAGGGAGGGTCCTATAATTCACCCCTCCACTTT
TRBV7-3	-	TRBJ2-1	-	CASSLGRVNNEQFF	TGTGCCAGCAGCTTAGGCAGGGTAAACAATGAGCAGTTCTTC
TRBV5-6	TRBD1	TRBJ1-2	-	CASRGTGGGYGYTF	TGTGCCAGCAGGGGGACAGGGGGCGGCTATGGCTACACCTTC
TRBV6-4	TRBD2	TRBJ2-2	-	CACSPGASGGAVPGELFF	TGTGCCTGCTCCCCGGGAGCTAGCGGGGGGGCGGTACCCGGGGAGCTGTTTTTT
TRBV19	-	TRBJ1-1	-	CASRLDRGATEAFF	TGTGCCAGTAGGCTGGACCGTGGGGCCACTGAAGCTTTCTTT
TRBV28	-	TRBJ1-4	-	CASSKGRSGEKLFF	TGTGCCAGCAGCAAGGGGCGGAGTGGTGAAAAACTGTTTTTT
TRBV18	TRBD2	TRBJ2-3	few	CASSLRGSGADTQYF	TGTGCCAGCTCACTACGCGGGAGTGGCGCAGATACGCAGTATTTT
TRBV15	-	TRBJ2-6	-	CATSRDLASGANVLTF	TGTGCCACCAGCAGAGACTTAGCCTCTGGGGCCAACGTCCTGACTTTC
TRBV6-5	-	TRBJ2-3	-	CASIDFSTDTQYF	TGTGCCAGCATCGACTTTTCCACAGATACGCAGTATTTT
TRBV5-4	-	TRBJ1-2	few	CASSPDSLYGYTF	TGTGCCAGCAGCCCGGACAGCCTCTATGGCTACACCTTC
TRBV5-1	TRBD2	TRBJ2-1	-	CASSPSLAVGNEQFF	TGCGCCAGCAGCCCGTCGCTAGCGGTGGGAAATGAGCAGTTCTTC
TRBV6-5	-	TRBJ2-7	-	CATKGGAREQYF	TGTGCCACAAAAGGGGGGGCTCGCGAGCAGTACTTC